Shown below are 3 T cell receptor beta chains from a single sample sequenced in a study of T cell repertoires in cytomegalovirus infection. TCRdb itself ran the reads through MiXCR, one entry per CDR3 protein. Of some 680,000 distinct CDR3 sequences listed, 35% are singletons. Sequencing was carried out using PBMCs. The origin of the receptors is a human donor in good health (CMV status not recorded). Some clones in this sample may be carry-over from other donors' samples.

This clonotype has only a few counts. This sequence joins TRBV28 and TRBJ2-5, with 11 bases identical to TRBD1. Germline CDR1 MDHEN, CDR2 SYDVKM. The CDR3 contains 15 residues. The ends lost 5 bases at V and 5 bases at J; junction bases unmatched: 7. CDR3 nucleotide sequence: TGTGCCAGCAGTCTCGGGACAGGGGGTTGGGAGACCCAGTACTTC. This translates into CASSLGTGGWETQYF.

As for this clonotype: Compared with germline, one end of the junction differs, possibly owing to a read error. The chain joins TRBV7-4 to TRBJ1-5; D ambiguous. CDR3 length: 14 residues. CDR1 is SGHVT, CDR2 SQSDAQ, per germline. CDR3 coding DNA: TGTGCCAGCAGTTTAGACTATCGAAATCAGCCCCAGCATTTT. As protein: CASSLDYRNQPQHF.

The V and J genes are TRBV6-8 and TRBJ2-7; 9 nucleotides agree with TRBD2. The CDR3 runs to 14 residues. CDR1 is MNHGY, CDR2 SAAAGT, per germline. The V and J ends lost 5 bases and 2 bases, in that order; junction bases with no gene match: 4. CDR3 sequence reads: CASSSGRSPYEQYF. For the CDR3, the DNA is TGTGCCAGCAGTAGCGGGAGGTCTCCCTACGAGCAGTACTTC.